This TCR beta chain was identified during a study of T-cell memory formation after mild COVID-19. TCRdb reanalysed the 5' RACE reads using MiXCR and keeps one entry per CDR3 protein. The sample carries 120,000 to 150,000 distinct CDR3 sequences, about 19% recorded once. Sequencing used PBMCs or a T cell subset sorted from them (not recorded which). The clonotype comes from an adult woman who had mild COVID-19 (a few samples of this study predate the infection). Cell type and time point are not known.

CDR3 in DNA: TGTGCCAGCAGTAGATCCAGAGGTGGCGAGCAGTACTTC. Encoded protein: CASSRSRGGEQYF. V gene TRBV12-3 or TRBV12-4 combines with J gene TRBJ2-7; D not certain. With 5 bases removed from V and 6 bases from J, the gap between germline ends came to 14 bases. This CDR3 has 13 residues.